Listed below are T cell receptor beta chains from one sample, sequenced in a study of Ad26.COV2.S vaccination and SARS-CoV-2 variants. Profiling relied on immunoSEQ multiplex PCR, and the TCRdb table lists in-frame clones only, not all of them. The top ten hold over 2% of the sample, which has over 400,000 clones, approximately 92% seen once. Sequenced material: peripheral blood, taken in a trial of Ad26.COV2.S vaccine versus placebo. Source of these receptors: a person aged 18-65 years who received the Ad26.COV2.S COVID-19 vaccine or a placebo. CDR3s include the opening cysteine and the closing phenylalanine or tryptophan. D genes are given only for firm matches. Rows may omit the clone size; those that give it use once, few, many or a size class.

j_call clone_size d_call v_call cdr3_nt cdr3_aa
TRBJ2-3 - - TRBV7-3 TGTGCCAGCAGCTTTGGAGGGAGAACAGATACGCAGTATTTT CASSFGGRTDTQYF
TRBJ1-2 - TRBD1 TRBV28 TGTGCCAGCAGTACCCGGACAGGGGGCAACTATGGCTACACCTTC CASSTRTGGNYGYTF
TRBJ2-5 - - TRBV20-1 TGCAGTGCTAGAACAGTTGAGACCCAGTACTTC CSARTVETQYF
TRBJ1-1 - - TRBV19 TGTGCCAGTATAAACAGGGAGAACATGAACACTGAAGCTTTCTTT CASINRENMNTEAFF
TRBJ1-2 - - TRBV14 TGTGCCAGCAGCCCATTAGAGACAGCAAGGGATAACTATGGCTACACCTTC CASSPLETARDNYGYTF
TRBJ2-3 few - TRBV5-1 TGCGCCAGCACAACGACAGCCGGCACAGATACGCAGTATTTT CASTTTAGTDTQYF
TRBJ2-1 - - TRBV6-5 TGTGCCACCCGGACCACACCACGCTACAATGAGCAGTTCTTC CATRTTPRYNEQFF
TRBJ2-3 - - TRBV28 TGTGCCAGCACCCTGCTACAGTACACAGATACGCAGTATTTT CASTLLQYTDTQYF
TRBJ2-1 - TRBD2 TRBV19 TGTGCCAGTAGTATAGTGGGACTAGCGACCAATGAGCAGTTCTTC CASSIVGLATNEQFF
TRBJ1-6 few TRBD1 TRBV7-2 TGTGCCAGCAGCCCCAGGGGGGGAGACTCACCCCTCCACTTT CASSPRGGDSPLHF